The 27 T cell receptor beta chains reported below all come from one sample, sequenced in a study of CD8+ T cells in alopecia areata (dated by TCRdb to about 2018). Preparation of the library involved the immunoSEQ multiplex PCR assay. RNA was extracted from all samples and reverse transcribed into cDNA, which served as template for TCR sequencing. TCRdb took over this immuneACCESS table, retaining in-frame rearrangements with V and J assigned. Such tables are incomplete; in checked studies, under half of the missing clones stem from an unresolved V gene, and the remainder is unexplained. The sample profile shows around 120,000 clones; around 63% of them were found once. Around 5.7% of the sample goes to the ten largest clones. Read against the paper, the sample's time point label means: more than 3 weeks on oral tofacitinib. This specimen's treatment or condition label, per the study, means: oral pan-JAK inhibitor, 5-10 mg twice daily.

The starting material was CD4+ T cells sorted from blood, obtained at week 4, from a patient treated with tofacitinib. The receptors shown here come from a human donor with alopecia areata.

This clone was seen a handful of times. This chain connects TRBV28 to TRBJ2-7, with 7 bases fitting TRBD2. CDR3 length: 16 amino acids. J lost 5 bases, V lost 6 bases, and 16 bases had no gene match. Germline CDR1 is MDHEN and CDR2 is SYDVKM. The CDR3 nucleotides are TGTGCCAGCAGCCGTCCAGCGGCCGGGAGGAGCCACGAGCAGTACTTC. Its protein product is CASSRPAAGRSHEQYF.

CDR3 amino acids: CASSLDSVTYEQYF. The CDR3 DNA is TGTGCCAGCAGCTTGGATAGCGTCACCTACGAGCAGTACTTC. The chain joins TRBV5-4 to TRBJ2-7, with a tentative D call TRBD2 (5 bases). This CDR3 has 14 residues. V dropped 0 bases and J dropped 2 bases, with 9 bases sitting between them. CDR1 is SGHNT and CDR2 is YYREEE in the germline V gene (reference sequence).

Only a few counts were recorded for this clone. The chain links TRBV2 to TRBJ2-5; D is unresolved. The germline CDR1 and CDR2 sequences are SNHLY and FYNNEI. Between the trimmed V and J ends, which lost 4 bases and 2 bases, there was a span of 11 bases. This CDR3 contains 14 residues. The CDR3 here is CASSGGSAQETQYF. CDR3 bases: TGTGCCAGCAGTGGGGGTAGTGCACAAGAGACCCAGTACTTC.

The chain uses TRBV7-2 and TRBJ2-5, with a weak D call TRBD2 (5 bases). Trimming removed 5 bases from V and 7 bases from J, with 17 bases in between. This CDR3 spans 14 amino acids. Germline V lookup: CDR1 SGHTA, CDR2 FQGNSA. The CDR3 DNA is TGTGCCAGCAGCCCGGAGGTGGCCGCCGGGACCCAGTACTTC. It codes for CASSPEVAAGTQYF.

The J gene is TRBJ2-3, the V gene TRBV7-2, with D perhaps TRBD2 (6 bases). Germline lookup yields CDR1 SGHTA and CDR2 FQGNSA. This CDR3 comprises 16 residues. Trimming stripped 1 base from V and 4 bases from J, with 15 bases between. This CDR3 reads CASSLVSGAGADTQYF. The CDR3 region has the DNA TGTGCCAGCAGCTTAGTTTCGGGAGCGGGCGCAGATACGCAGTATTTT.

The genes are TRBV27 and TRBJ1-5; D uncertain. This CDR3 has 15 residues. V lost 5 bases, J lost 0 bases, and 11 bases lay in between. Germline lookup yields CDR1 MNHEY and CDR2 SMNVEV (reference sequence). CDR3 in amino acids: CASSKTRDSNQPQHF. CDR3 DNA: TGTGCCAGCAGTAAAACCCGTGATAGCAATCAGCCCCAGCATTTT.

J is TRBJ2-5 and V is TRBV29-1; 7 positions agree with TRBD1. This CDR3 is 14 amino acids long. Germline trimming cut 6 bases from V and 5 bases from J; bases unmatched to any gene: 12. Germline CDR1 SQVTM, CDR2 ANQGSEA. The CDR3 is CSVAPGTAGETQYF. CDR3 sequence (DNA): TGCAGCGTCGCCCCCGGGACAGCAGGGGAGACCCAGTACTTC.

This clone was seen a handful of times. The CDR3 reads CASSFSGQHMNTEAFF. The CDR3 coding sequence is TGCGCCAGCAGCTTTTCGGGACAGCACATGAACACTGAAGCTTTCTTT. The gene calls are TRBV5-1 and TRBJ1-1; 7 nucleotides match TRBD1. The CDR3 consists of 16 residues. Germline assignment: CDR1 SGHRS and CDR2 YFSETQ. Unmatched junction bases numbered 7, after V lost 2 bases and J lost 0 bases.

The gene calls are TRBV2 and TRBJ2-4, with TRBD1 matching over 7 bases. The CDR3 is 14 amino acids. CDR1 and CDR2 (germline): SNHLY, FYNNEI. V was pared by 5 bases and J by 8 bases, with 9 bases of the junction left unmatched. The CDR3 DNA follows: TGTGCCAGCAGTTTCCAGGGGGTGAGAGACATTCAGTACTTC. Its protein is CASSFQGVRDIQYF.

The CDR3 reads CASSPPDRETKNIQYF. For the CDR3, the DNA is TGTGCCAGCAGCCCACCGGACCGGGAGACCAAAAACATTCAGTACTTC. This chain uses TRBV4-2 with TRBJ2-4; D may be TRBD2 (6 bases). Germline CDR1 and CDR2: LGHNA and YNFKEQ. There are 16 residues in the CDR3. V was pared by 4 bases and J by 2 bases, with 15 bases between.

The chain joins TRBV7-9 to TRBJ1-1; D is perhaps TRBD1 (5 bases). The CDR3 consists of 13 residues. Trimming took off 5 bases at V and 11 bases at J, with 18 bases between the two ends. Looked up from germline, CDR1 is SEHNR and CDR2 is FQNEAQ (reference sequence). The CDR3 nucleotides read TGTGCCAGCAGCCGCTCGGTCGGACGGGGGGCTTTCTTT. Its protein product is CASSRSVGRGAFF.

CDR3 loop: CAWSDTRAEAFF. CDR3 nucleotides: TGTGCCTGGAGTGATACGAGGGCAGAAGCTTTCTTT. The chain employs TRBV30 and TRBJ1-1; no firm D call. The CDR3 loop spans 12 amino acids. Germline loops: CDR1 GTSNPN, CDR2 SVGIG (reference sequence). The ends were cut back, 1 base at V and 8 bases at J, with 11 bases in the middle.

This clone was observed a handful of times. The chain employs TRBV5-6 and TRBJ2-7; unclear D gene. V lost 1 base to trimming and J lost 1 base, with 3 bases between them. Germline assignment: CDR1 SGHDT and CDR2 YYEEEE. CDR3 length: 12 residues. This chain's CDR3 is CASSLSSYEQYF. The CDR3 DNA sequence: TGTGCCAGCAGCTTGTCTTCCTACGAGCAGTACTTC.

The CDR3 DNA reads as TGTGCCATCAGTGAGTGGGGGAACACTGAAGCTTTCTTT. It codes for CAISEWGNTEAFF. This chain uses TRBV10-3 with TRBJ1-1; D not resolved. V was pared by 1 base and J by 1 base, with 4 bases between. The length of the CDR3 is 13 residues. The V gene's germline CDR1 is ENHRY and CDR2 SYGVKD.

The table lists this clone with a few counts. Here the CDR3 reads CASSAGQEGEQYF. In DNA form, the CDR3 reads TGTGCCAGCAGCGCAGGACAGGAAGGCGAGCAGTACTTC. The chain carries TRBV2 and TRBJ2-7; TRBD1 agrees at 7 bases. With V trimmed by 6 bases and J by 6 bases, 8 bases remained unmatched. Germline CDR1 and CDR2: SNHLY and FYNNEI. The CDR3 spans 13 residues.

The chain has TRBV14 and TRBJ1-2, with unresolved D. Per the germline V gene, CDR1 is SGHDN and CDR2 is FVKESK. V was pared by 4 bases and J by 4 bases, with 16 bases between. The CDR3 is 15 residues long. CDR3 DNA: TGTGCCAGCAGCCTCCTCGGGCAGAATCTCTATGGCTACACCTTC. Its translation is CASSLLGQNLYGYTF.

This clone appeared a few times. This sequence joins TRBV5-1 and TRBJ1-1, with D unresolved. Trimming shortened V by 7 bases and J by 1 base, and 8 bases separated the two germline ends. The V gene's germline CDR1 is SGHRS and CDR2 YFSETQ. The CDR3 runs to 12 residues. The CDR3 spells CASVAPNTEAFF. The CDR3 DNA reads as TGCGCCAGCGTCGCCCCGAACACTGAAGCTTTCTTT.

As regards this clone: The same CDR3 also results from other DNA sequences found in this sample. The CDR3 loop reads CASSPGPGNTIYF. CDR3 sequence (DNA): TGTGCCAGCTCACCAGGGCCTGGAAACACCATATATTTT. This chain joins TRBV18 and TRBJ1-3; D uncertain. Germline assignment: CDR1 KGHSH and CDR2 LQKENI. The CDR3 spans 13 residues. Trimming pared 2 bases from V and 2 bases from J, leaving 4 bases between.

The chain joins TRBV6-5 to TRBJ2-7, with TRBD2 as a possible D gene (6 bases). The germline V gene has CDR1 MNHEY and CDR2 SVGAGI. The CDR3 has 15 residues. The V end was cut by 2 bases, the J end by 6 bases, with 17 bases between. CDR3 loop: CASSYRELGGSEQYF. For the CDR3, the DNA is TGTGCCAGCAGTTACCGGGAGTTGGGGGGTTCCGAGCAGTACTTC.

A remark on this clone: The sample contains more than one DNA sequence encoding this CDR3. The CDR3 coding sequence is TGTGCCAGCAGCGTAGTTTCTGGGGCCAACGTCCTGACTTTC. This codes for CASSVVSGANVLTF. The chain recombines TRBV9 with TRBJ2-6; D not certain. This CDR3 is built from 14 residues. In germline, CDR1 is SGDLS, CDR2 YYNGEE. Deletions cut 0 bases from V and 1 base from J, with 2 bases between. The complete variable domain, with remaining parts taken from reference TRBV9 and TRBJ2-6, reads DSGVTQTPKHLITATGQRVTLRCSPRSGDLSVYWYQQSLDQGLQFLIQYYNGEERAKGNILERFSAQQFPDLHSELNLSSLELGDSALYFCASSVVSGANVLTFGAGSRLTVL.

This chain connects TRBV29-1 to TRBJ1-2; TRBD1 is a possible D gene (5 bases). Germline V gene lookup returns CDR1 SQVTM and CDR2 ANQGSEA. V gave up 4 bases and J gave up 4 bases, with 16 bases separating them. The CDR3 runs 14 residues. The CDR3 region has the DNA TGCAGCGTTGTGTCGATTACTGGGGGCTATGGCTACACCTTC. Amino acid sequence: CSVVSITGGYGYTF.

This clone was seen a few times. V is TRBV28 and J is TRBJ2-6; D gene ambiguous. Per the germline V gene, CDR1 is MDHEN and CDR2 is SYDVKM. The CDR3 is made up of 13 amino acids. Deletions cut 6 bases from V and 1 base from J, with 4 bases between. CDR3 protein: CASRKSGANVLTF. Here the CDR3 DNA reads TGTGCCAGCAGGAAATCTGGGGCCAACGTCCTGACTTTC.

V usage is TRBV29-1 and J usage is TRBJ2-7; possibly TRBD1 for D (6 bases). Germline-derived CDR1 and CDR2 are SQVTM and ANQGSEA. V was clipped by 0 bases and J by 6 bases, with 9 bases between them. CDR3 length equals 12 residues. CDR3 sequence reads: CSVEDRDIEQYF. CDR3 sequence (DNA): TGCAGCGTTGAAGATAGGGACATCGAGCAGTACTTC.

The chain is built from TRBV5-6 and TRBJ2-4; 8 bases are shared with TRBD1. This CDR3 spans 13 amino acids. V shed 5 bases, J shed 4 bases, and the junction held 2 bases outside the gene matches. From germline, CDR1 is SGHDT and CDR2 YYEEEE. The CDR3 region is CASSWTGKNIQYF. The CDR3 coding sequence is TGTGCCAGCAGTTGGACAGGGAAAAACATTCAGTACTTC. Filled out from reference TRBV5-6 and TRBJ2-4, the complete variable domain reads DAGVTQSPTHLIKTRGQQVTLRCSPKSGHDTVSWYQQALGQGPQFIFQYYEEEERQRGNFPDRFSGHQFPNYSSELNVNALLLGDSALYLCASSWTGKNIQYFGAGTRLSVL.

The chain employs TRBV27 and TRBJ2-3; D unclear. There are 12 residues in the CDR3. From germline, CDR1 is MNHEY and CDR2 SMNVEV (reference sequence). V lost 5 bases to trimming and J lost 4 bases, with 7 bases between them. The CDR3 spells CASSKVSDTQYF. The CDR3 DNA reads as TGTGCCAGCAGTAAAGTTTCAGATACGCAGTATTTT.

This clone came up a few times. The chain uses TRBV5-1 and TRBJ1-5; D remains unclear. The ends were cut back, 0 bases at V and 5 bases at J, with 18 bases in the middle. The CDR3 extends over 17 amino acids. Germline assignment: CDR1 SGHRS and CDR2 YFSETQ. This CDR3 is CASSLGSSHLGDQPQHF. The CDR3 nucleotides read TGCGCCAGCAGCTTGGGGTCGAGCCACCTTGGTGATCAGCCCCAGCATTTT.

The CDR3: CASSVQGASNQPQHF. The CDR3 nucleotides read TGTGCCAGCAGCGTACAGGGGGCAAGCAATCAGCCCCAGCATTTT. This chain links TRBV2 with TRBJ1-5; 9 positions agree with TRBD1. Germline CDR1 SNHLY, CDR2 FYNNEI. CDR3 length equals 15 residues. Losses at the gene ends were 6 bases for V and 1 base for J; bases not matched to a gene: 4.